This TCR beta chain is drawn from a study of blood T cell repertoires in COVID-19. Profiling relied on immunoSEQ multiplex PCR, and the TCRdb table lists in-frame clones only, not all of them. Here the sample spans 180,000 or so clones, roughly 80% being singletons. V shed 3 bases, J shed 8 bases, and the junction held 4 bases outside the gene matches. This CDR3 comprises 12 residues. Germline V CDR1 and CDR2: SGHRS, YFSETQ. Source material: peripheral blood. V and J are TRBV5-1 and TRBJ1-1; 7 nucleotides agree with TRBD1. This TCR was sampled from a man over 45 who had recovered from COVID-19. CDR3 coding DNA: TGCGCCAGCAGCTCGACGACAGGGGAAGCTTTCTTT. It codes for CASSSTTGEAFF.